This T cell receptor beta chain was retrieved from a study of shared clonotypes between healthy human individuals. The assay was immunoSEQ multiplex PCR, and TCRdb's table has in-frame clones only and misses some. The top ten hold 1% to 1.5% of the sample, which has nearly 2 million clones, over 85% seen once. Positive CCR7 selection of CD45RO-negative cells yielded the naive CD8 cells, and terminally differentiated effector memory CD45RA+ cells were excluded. To note about this clone: The antigen remains unidentified.

With V trimmed by 4 bases and J by 5 bases, 4 bases remained unmatched. Germline V lookup: CDR1 MDHEN, CDR2 SYDVKM. The length of the CDR3 is 15 residues. Findings and caveats of the study: Naive subsets generally exceeded memory subsets in estimated richness. It was the non-shared clonotypes that had lower generation probabilities than clonotypes shared by all four donors.

This receptor was taken from a man aged 18 to 35 in good health. Sequenced sample: naive CD8+ T cells sorted from blood. The chain uses TRBV28 and TRBJ2-5; the match to TRBD2 covers 13 bases. In nucleotides, the CDR3 is TGTGCCAGCAGTTGGACTAGCGGGGGAGATGAGACCCAGTACTTC. Its translation: CASSWTSGGDETQYF. Full variable domain (outside the CDR3, taken from reference TRBV28 and TRBJ2-5): DVKVTQSSRYLVKRTGEKVFLECVQDMDHENMFWYRQDPGLGLRLIYFSYDVKMKEKGDIPEGYSVSREKKERFSLILESASTNQTSMYLCASSWTSGGDETQYFGPGTRLLVL.